This record covers a single T cell receptor (beta chain). This entry comes from a study of cytomegalovirus exposure and HLA in healthy donors. This PCR relied on a set of 60 Vbeta primers and 13 Jbeta primers. Sequencing used immunoSEQ multiplex PCR; TCRdb keeps in-frame clones, though not all of them. The sample lists nearly 110,000 clones; roughly 82% were seen once. V dropped 4 bases and J dropped 1; count of bases not matched to a gene: 25. Looked up from germline, CDR1 is LGHNA and CDR2 is YNFKEQ. This CDR3 spans 22 amino acids. The sequenced sample was PBMCs. The chain links TRBV4-2 to TRBJ1-2; 9 bases are a match to TRBD1. The clonotype was recovered from a woman in her forties or fifties in good health and CMV-seropositive. In nucleotides, the CDR3 is TGTGCCAGCAGCCTCCACTCGCTAGACCGAACAGGGGGCCAAGACTTTAACTATGGCTACACCTTC. Amino acids: CASSLHSLDRTGGQDFNYGYTF.